A single sample is the source of the 20 T cell receptor beta chains below, sequenced in a study of T cells in Graves' hyperthyroidism and ophthalmopathy. TCR beta CDR3 regions were amplified from RNA transcripts. In the first-round RT-PCR of the TCR CDR3, the HTBI primer set was used. TCRdb processed the multiplex PCR reads anew with MiXCR; each CDR3 protein has one entry. The profile shows over 150,000 distinct CDR3 sequences, 17% of them singletons. Source material: blood. Receptors originate from a woman aged 50 to 60 with Graves' hyperthyroidism.

This clonotype was counted a few times. The chain combines TRBV4-2 with TRBJ1-5, with 9 positions matching TRBD1. The V gene's germline CDR1 is LGHNA and CDR2 YNFKEQ. V lost 0 bases, J lost 4 bases, and 7 bases stayed unmatched. CDR3 length: 17 amino acids. CDR3 in amino acids: CASSQDRRQGGNQPQHF. In DNA form, the CDR3 reads TGTGCCAGCAGCCAAGATAGGCGACAGGGGGGAAATCAGCCCCAGCATTTT.

This clonotype was counted ten times or more. The chain uses TRBV2 and TRBJ1-1; D is undetermined. Deletions cut 5 bases from V and 5 bases from J, with 12 bases between. CDR3 length: 13 residues. The V gene's germline CDR1 is SNHLY and CDR2 FYNNEI. DNA of the CDR3: TGTGCCAGCAGTATTGAAGGTACGACTGAAGCTTTCTTT. This encodes CASSIEGTTEAFF.

This clonotype came up many times. The CDR3 reads CASSSQGQGKNIQYF. CDR3 in DNA: TGTGCCAGCAGTAGCCAGGGCCAGGGTAAAAACATTCAGTACTTC. J is TRBJ2-4 and V is TRBV6-1, with D possibly being TRBD1 (5 bases). The CDR3 extends over 15 amino acids. Germline CDR1 reads MNHNS; CDR2 reads SASEGT. Trimming took off 5 bases at V and 4 bases at J, with 15 bases between the two ends.

Ten or more counts support this clonotype. This CDR3 is CSARGVNGYTF. In DNA form, the CDR3 reads TGCAGTGCTAGAGGCGTCAATGGCTACACCTTC. The V and J genes are TRBV20-1 and TRBJ1-2; D gene uncertain. The CDR3 contains 11 residues. Germline CDR1 reads DFQATT; CDR2 reads SNEGSKA (reference sequence). V was pared by 1 base and J by 6 bases, with 6 bases between.

This rearrangement joins TRBV5-4 to TRBJ2-5; possibly TRBD1 or TRBD2 for D (6 bases each). Germline values: CDR1 SGHNT, CDR2 YYREEE (reference sequence). V dropped 3 bases and J dropped 1 base, with 16 bases sitting between them. This CDR3 spans 16 amino acids. The CDR3, as DNA: TGTGCCAGCAGCTCTAAACAGGGAGGCGGCCAAGAGACCCAGTACTTC. It codes for CASSSKQGGGQETQYF.

This clonotype was seen more than once but under ten times. The chain has TRBV10-3 and TRBJ1-6, with D hard to call. CDR3 length: 12 residues. Between the trimmed V and J ends, which lost 5 bases and 8 bases, there was a span of 7 bases. Germline loops: CDR1 ENHRY, CDR2 SYGVKD. CDR3 coding DNA: TGTGCCATCAGTTCGATGGATTCACCCCTCCACTTT. This translates into CAISSMDSPLHF.

This clonotype was found a few times. The J gene is TRBJ1-2, the V gene TRBV27, with TRBD1 matching 7 bases. The CDR3 loop spans 16 amino acids. After removal of 6 bases from V and 5 bases from J, the junction contained 15 bases not matched to a gene. Germline CDR1 reads MNHEY; CDR2 reads SMNVEV (reference sequence). Here the CDR3 DNA reads TGTGCCAGCAGCCAGAGGGGTAAGGACAGGCCATATGGCTACACCTTC. It specifies CASSQRGKDRPYGYTF.

J is TRBJ2-3 and V is TRBV30; D remains unclear. Between the trimmed V and J ends, which lost 5 bases and 2 bases, there was a span of 11 bases. CDR1 and CDR2 (germline): GTSNPN, SVGIG (reference sequence). This CDR3 region has 13 residues. CDR3 DNA sequence: TGTGCCTGGGCCCCTACTTCCACAGATACGCAGTATTTT. This gives the protein CAWAPTSTDTQYF.

Ten or more counts support this clonotype. The rearrangement joins TRBV5-1 to TRBJ1-1, with TRBD1 as a possible D gene (5 bases). This CDR3 has 13 residues. Looked up from germline, CDR1 is SGHRS and CDR2 is YFSETQ. V lost 4 bases to trimming and J lost 8 bases, with 15 bases between them. CDR3 coding DNA: TGCGCCAGCAGCAACCCGACGACAGTCGAAGCTTTCTTT. Translating gives CASSNPTTVEAFF.

This clonotype was seen at least ten times. The rearrangement uses TRBV28 and TRBJ1-4, with 9 bases lining up with TRBD1. The CDR3 loop spans 15 amino acids. Germline V CDR1 and CDR2: MDHEN, SYDVKM. Unmatched junction bases numbered 7, after V lost 3 bases and J lost 8 bases. CDR3 sequence (DNA): TGTGCCAGCAGTTTCGGGGACAGGGCCACCGAAAAACTGTTTTTT. Its protein is CASSFGDRATEKLFF.

This clonotype occurred a few times. This chain uses TRBV28 with TRBJ2-5; 8 positions agree with TRBD1. V trimming: 3 bases; J trimming: 3 bases; junction bases outside the gene matches: 9. Per the germline V gene, CDR1 is MDHEN and CDR2 is SYDVKM. CDR3 length equals 16 residues. CDR3 region: CASSLIMRQGKETQYF. CDR3 bases: TGTGCCAGCAGTTTGATTATGAGACAGGGGAAAGAGACCCAGTACTTC.

The V and J genes are TRBV10-3 and TRBJ2-1, with 12 bases fitting TRBD1. V dropped 4 bases and J dropped 0; count of bases not matched to a gene: 10. Germline CDR1 is ENHRY and CDR2 is SYGVKD. CDR3 length: 19 residues. The CDR3, as DNA: TGTGCCATCAGTGGGAGGGGGGACAGGGGGCTAAGCTCCTACAATGAGCAGTTCTTC. Its protein product is CAISGRGDRGLSSYNEQFF.

Many counts were recorded for this clonotype. V and J are TRBV5-1 and TRBJ2-7; D tentatively reads TRBD1 or TRBD2 (5 bases each). The V and J ends lost 3 bases and 3 bases respectively, with 16 bases between them. Germline V lookup: CDR1 SGHRS, CDR2 YFSETQ. The CDR3 covers 15 residues. The CDR3 loop is CASSSLPGPSYEQYF. The CDR3 nucleotides are TGCGCCAGCAGCTCGCTACCGGGACCCAGCTACGAGCAGTACTTC. Full variable domain (missing parts from reference TRBV5-1 and TRBJ2-7): KAGVTQTPRYLIKTRGQQVTLSCSPISGHRSVSWYQQTPGQGLQFLFEYFSETQRNKGNFPGRFSGRQFSNSRSEMNVSTLELGDSALYLCASSSLPGPSYEQYFGPGTRLTVT.

This chain connects TRBV29-1 to TRBJ1-4; D is ambiguous. The V gene's germline CDR1 is SQVTM and CDR2 ANQGSEA. The V end was cut by 7 bases, the J end by 3 bases, with 9 bases between. This CDR3 is built from 12 residues. The CDR3, as DNA: TGCAGCGGGCGACGGCCTAATGAAAAACTGTTTTTT. Translated, it gives CSGRRPNEKLFF.

Concerning this clonotype: The CDR3 does not end in the conserved phenylalanine or tryptophan, so this is likely a read error. The genes are TRBV10-2 and TRBJ2-7; no definite D call. The germline V and J ends were trimmed by 7 bases and 0 bases, with 13 bases remaining between them. This CDR3 has 14 amino acids. Germline CDR1 is WSHSY and CDR2 is SAAADI. The CDR3: CASNRVRSSYEQYS. CDR3 in DNA: TGCGCCAGCAACCGGGTCAGGAGCTCCTACGAGCAGTACTCC.

This clonotype was seen at least ten times. This rearrangement joins TRBV7-2 to TRBJ1-5; unclear D gene. This CDR3 has 13 amino acids. Trimming took off 3 bases at V and 5 bases at J, with 8 bases between the two ends. The germline CDR1 and CDR2 sequences are SGHTA and FQGNSA. In nucleotides, the CDR3 is TGTGCCAGCAGCTTCCTAACAGATCAGCCCCAGCATTTT. Amino acids: CASSFLTDQPQHF.

The chain employs TRBV5-1 and TRBJ2-1; D is uncertain. Germline assignment: CDR1 SGHRS and CDR2 YFSETQ. This CDR3 is built from 15 residues. V gave up 0 bases and J gave up 0 bases, with 7 bases separating them. CDR3 sequence reads: CASSLVSSSYNEQFF. The CDR3 DNA is TGCGCCAGCAGCTTGGTCTCGAGCTCCTACAATGAGCAGTTCTTC.

V gene TRBV18 combines with J gene TRBJ2-1, with TRBD2 matching 7 bases. From germline, CDR1 is KGHSH and CDR2 LQKENI. The CDR3 covers 17 residues. J lost 3 bases, V lost 2 bases, and 10 bases had no gene match. CDR3 residues: CASSPGGPSGHYNEQFF. DNA of the CDR3: TGTGCCAGCTCACCAGGGGGTCCTAGCGGACACTACAATGAGCAGTTCTTC.

At least ten counts were recorded for this clonotype. Here the CDR3 DNA reads TGTGCCAGCAGCTTCTCGGACAGTCAGCCCCAGCATTTT. This codes for CASSFSDSQPQHF. The V gene is TRBV5-6, the J gene TRBJ1-5; D perhaps matches TRBD1 (6 bases). The CDR3 extends over 13 amino acids. CDR1 and CDR2 from the germline V gene are SGHDT and YYEEEE. Trimming shortened V by 2 bases and J by 6 bases, and 9 bases separated the two germline ends.

The table lists this clonotype with a few counts. The J gene is TRBJ2-7, the V gene TRBV7-6; 10 bases are shared with TRBD1. V dropped 1 base and J dropped 8; count of bases not matched to a gene: 2. Germline CDR1 SGHVS, CDR2 FNYEAQ. The CDR3 has 13 amino acids. CDR3: CASSLGQGAKQYF. The CDR3 nucleotides are TGTGCCAGCAGCTTAGGACAGGGGGCCAAGCAGTACTTC. The entire variable domain, with the rest obtained from reference TRBV7-6 and TRBJ2-7, is as follows: GAGVSQSPRYKVTKRGQDVALRCDPISGHVSLYWYRQALGQGPEFLTYFNYEAQQDKSGLPNDRFSAERPEGSISTLTIQRTEQRDSAMYRCASSLGQGAKQYFGPGTRLTVT.